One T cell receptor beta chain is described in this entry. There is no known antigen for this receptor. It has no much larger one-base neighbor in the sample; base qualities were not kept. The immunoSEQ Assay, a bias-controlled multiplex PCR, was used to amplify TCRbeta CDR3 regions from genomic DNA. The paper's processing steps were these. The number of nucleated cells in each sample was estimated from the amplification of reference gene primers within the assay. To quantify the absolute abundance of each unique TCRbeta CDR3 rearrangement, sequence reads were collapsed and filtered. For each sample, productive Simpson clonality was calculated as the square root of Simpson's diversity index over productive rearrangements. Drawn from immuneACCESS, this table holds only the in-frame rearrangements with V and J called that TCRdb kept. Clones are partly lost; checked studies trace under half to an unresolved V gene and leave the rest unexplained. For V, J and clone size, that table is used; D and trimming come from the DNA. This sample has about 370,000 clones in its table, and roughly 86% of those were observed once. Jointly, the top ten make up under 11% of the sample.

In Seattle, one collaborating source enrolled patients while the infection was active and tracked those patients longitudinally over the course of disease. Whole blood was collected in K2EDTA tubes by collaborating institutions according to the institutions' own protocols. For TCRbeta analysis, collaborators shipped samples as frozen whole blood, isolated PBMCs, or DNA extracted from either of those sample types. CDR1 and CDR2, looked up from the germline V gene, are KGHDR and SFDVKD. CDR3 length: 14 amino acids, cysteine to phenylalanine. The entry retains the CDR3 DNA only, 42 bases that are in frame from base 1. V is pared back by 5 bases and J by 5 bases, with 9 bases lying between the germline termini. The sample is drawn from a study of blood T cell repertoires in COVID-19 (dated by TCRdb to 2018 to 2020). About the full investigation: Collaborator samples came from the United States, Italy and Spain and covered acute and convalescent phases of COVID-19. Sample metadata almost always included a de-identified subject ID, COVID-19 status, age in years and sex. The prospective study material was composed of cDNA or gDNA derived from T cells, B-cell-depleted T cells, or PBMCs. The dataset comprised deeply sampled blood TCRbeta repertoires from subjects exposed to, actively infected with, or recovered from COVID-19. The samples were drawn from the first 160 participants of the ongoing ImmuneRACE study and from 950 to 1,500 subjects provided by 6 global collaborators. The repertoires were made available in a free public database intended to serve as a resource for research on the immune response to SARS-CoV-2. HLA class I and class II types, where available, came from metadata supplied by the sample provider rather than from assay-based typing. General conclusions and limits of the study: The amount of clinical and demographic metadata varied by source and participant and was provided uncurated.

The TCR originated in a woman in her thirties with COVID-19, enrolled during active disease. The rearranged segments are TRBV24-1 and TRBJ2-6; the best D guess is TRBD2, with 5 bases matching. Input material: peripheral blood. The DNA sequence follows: TGTGCCACCAGTGGGACTTACAGGGCCAACGTCCTGACTTTC. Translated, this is CATSGTYRANVLTF.